The 14 T cell receptor beta chains below were found in one sample sequenced in a study of blood T cell repertoires in COVID-19. TCRdb's table, derived via immunoSEQ multiplex PCR, lists solely in-frame clones and lacks some. The sample consists of about 400,000 clones, approximately 88% of them appearing once. The sample taken for sequencing was peripheral blood. Receptors were obtained from a man between 35 and 55 years old with acute or convalescent COVID-19.

The chain couples TRBV27 to TRBJ2-1, with 7 bases matching TRBD1. Germline CDR1 reads MNHEY; CDR2 reads SMNVEV (reference sequence). With V trimmed by 5 bases and J by 5 bases, 9 bases remained unmatched. The CDR3 loop spans 15 amino acids. The CDR3 DNA follows: TGTGCCAGCAGTCCTGGGACAGTCCCCCACAATGAGCAGTTCTTC. This encodes CASSPGTVPHNEQFF.

The rearrangement links TRBV5-1 to TRBJ2-3, with a weak D call TRBD1 (6 bases). The CDR3 has 17 residues. Germline V gives CDR1 SGHRS, CDR2 YFSETQ. Trimming stripped 0 bases from V and 0 bases from J, with 14 bases between. The CDR3 loop is CASSLGPRDISTDTQYF. CDR3 bases: TGCGCCAGCAGCTTGGGGCCCCGGGACATTAGCACAGATACGCAGTATTTT.

The chain has TRBV28 and TRBJ1-1; TRBD1 matches 8 bases. CDR1 is MDHEN and CDR2 is SYDVKM in the germline V gene. Losses at the gene ends were 6 bases for V and 7 bases for J; bases not matched to a gene: 10. CDR3 length: 14 residues. As DNA, the CDR3 is TGTGCCAGCAGCCCGCGGGGGACAGGCTTTGAAGCTTTCTTT. The encoded protein is CASSPRGTGFEAFF.

V usage is TRBV3-1 (or the pseudogene TRBV3-2) and J usage is TRBJ2-2; D may be TRBD2 (6 bases). The germline gives CDR1 LGHDT, CDR2 YNNKEL (reference sequence). This CDR3 has 15 residues. Deletions cut 2 bases from V and 4 bases from J, with 11 bases between. CDR3 DNA: TGTGCCAGCAGCCAAAGTGTCGGGAGCACCGGGGAGCTGTTTTTT. As protein: CASSQSVGSTGELFF.

The table lists this clone with many counts. The CDR3 here is CASRQTGSNGYTF. DNA for the CDR3: TGTGCCAGCCGGCAGACAGGGAGCAATGGCTACACCTTC. This chain links TRBV7-8 with TRBJ1-2; TRBD1 matches at 7 bases. Germline values: CDR1 SGHVS, CDR2 FQNEAQ. The CDR3 has 13 residues. V gave up 8 bases and J gave up 6 bases; unmatched junction bases: 9.

This chain connects TRBV7-6 to TRBJ2-5; 8 bases are shared with TRBD1. Germline loops: CDR1 SGHVS, CDR2 FNYEAQ. The CDR3 runs 16 residues. V trimming: 4 bases; J trimming: 5 bases; junction bases outside the gene matches: 12. CDR3 bases: TGTGCCAGCAGCTCCCCCTTTGACAGGGGAAGTGAGACCCAGTACTTC. It codes for CASSSPFDRGSETQYF.

The chain has TRBV2 and TRBJ1-2, with 11 bases fitting TRBD1. J lost 9 bases, V lost 5 bases, and 5 bases had no gene match. This CDR3 region has 13 residues. The V gene's germline CDR1 is SNHLY and CDR2 FYNNEI. CDR3 DNA: TGTGCCAGCAGTTGGGACAGGGGGAATCGCTACACCTTC. It yields the protein CASSWDRGNRYTF.

This chain joins TRBV19 and TRBJ2-1; 9 bases line up with TRBD1. The CDR3 totals 15 residues. The germline CDR1 and CDR2 sequences are LNHDA and SQIVND (reference sequence). Trimming cost V 4 bases and J 5 bases; bases outside gene matches: 6. The CDR3 reads CASSTTGGNHNEQFF. CDR3 nucleotides: TGTGCCAGTAGTACTACAGGGGGCAACCACAATGAGCAGTTCTTC.

The V and J genes are TRBV4-3 and TRBJ1-5, with 7 bases aligning to TRBD1. In germline, CDR1 is LGHNA, CDR2 YSLEER. V lost 2 bases to trimming and J lost 4 bases; unmatched junction nucleotides: 5. The CDR3 loop spans 15 amino acids. Here the CDR3 DNA reads TGCGCCAGCAGCCAATTTACAGGGGCAAATCAGCCCCAGCATTTT. As protein: CASSQFTGANQPQHF.

This rearrangement joins TRBV27 to TRBJ2-1; 9 bases fit TRBD2. V shed 0 bases and J 2 bases; nucleotides not matched to a gene: 2. The CDR3 consists of 16 residues. Germline values: CDR1 MNHEY, CDR2 SMNVEV (reference sequence). The CDR3 DNA reads as TGTGCCAGCAGTTTATCTAGCGGGAGCCCCTACAATGAGCAGTTCTTC. Translated: CASSLSSGSPYNEQFF.

The chain employs TRBV24-1 and TRBJ2-6; tentative D call: TRBD1 (5 bases). The CDR3 loop spans 17 amino acids. V was trimmed by 4 bases and J by 4 bases, leaving 16 bases between them. From germline, CDR1 is KGHDR and CDR2 SFDVKD. The CDR3 loop is CATSEGARLGGANVLTF. The CDR3 nucleotides read TGTGCCACCAGTGAAGGGGCACGCCTTGGAGGGGCCAACGTCCTGACTTTC.

The chain recombines TRBV28 with TRBJ1-2; 7 bases line up with TRBD1. This CDR3 has 13 residues. Unmatched junction bases numbered 6, after V lost 8 bases and J lost 3 bases. CDR1 and CDR2 (germline): MDHEN, SYDVKM. Here the CDR3 reads CASYGQVHYGYTF. Written as DNA, the CDR3 is TGTGCCAGCTACGGACAGGTGCACTATGGCTACACCTTC.

This clone was detected only once. The V gene is TRBV19, the J gene TRBJ1-6, with 8 bases identical to TRBD1. CDR1 and CDR2 from the germline V gene are LNHDA and SQIVND (reference sequence). This CDR3 contains 16 residues. J gave up 8 bases and V 4 bases, and 10 bases lay outside the gene matches. The CDR3 sequence is CASSTYRQGPYSPLHF. CDR3 DNA: TGTGCCAGTAGTACCTACCGACAGGGGCCCTATTCACCCCTCCACTTT.

The chain recombines TRBV5-1 with TRBJ2-5, with TRBD2 as a possible D gene (7 bases). V was clipped by 5 bases and J by 4 bases, with 18 bases between them. Germline assignment: CDR1 SGHRS and CDR2 YFSETQ. There are 15 residues in the CDR3. The CDR3 DNA follows: TGCGCCAGCAGAAGTAATGGGGGGGCGGGAGAGACCCAGTACTTC. Its translation: CASRSNGGAGETQYF.